This T cell receptor (beta chain) comes out of a study of OX40 agonist ivuxolimab in advanced cancers. The method was immunoSEQ multiplex PCR; TCRdb's version includes in-frame clones alone and lacks a portion of them. In the table there are roughly 100,000 clones, roughly 84% of which are singletons. There are 15 residues in the CDR3. Per germline, CDR1 SGHDT and CDR2 YYEEEE. V was trimmed by 0 bases and J by 2 bases, leaving 9 bases between them. This TCR came from an adult with an advanced solid tumor such as melanoma, head and neck, liver or kidney cancer. The chain uses TRBV5-6 and TRBJ1-5; no reliable D call. Sequenced here: CD4+ or CD8+ T cells sorted from blood, sampled in a trial of the OX40 agonist ivuxolimab. CDR3 sequence reads: CASSLGASRNQPQHF. The CDR3 coding sequence is TGTGCCAGCAGCTTGGGTGCCAGTCGCAATCAGCCCCAGCATTTT.